The following is a TCR beta chain sequence with its context. What it binds is unknown. TCRdb's table, derived via immunoSEQ multiplex PCR, lists solely in-frame clones and lacks some. Of 60,000 or so clones listed, around four fifths are singletons. Time point given: week 35, safety follow-up. Doses comprised 300 ug of mutant IDH1 20-mer peptide each, plus topical imiquimod. Scheduled for weeks 1, 3, 5, 7, 11, 15, 19 and 23, eight vaccinations were given to patients. These data are taken from a study of a mutant IDH1 vaccine in newly diagnosed glioma. Study-wide context: The initiation of vaccination occurred 4-6 weeks after radiotherapy alone, or with temozolomide cycles. The timing of visit V12 was week 35, and that of visit V13 was week 47. Study-wide results and limits: Apparently unrelated to pseudoprogression were changes in the top peripheral T cell clonotypes.

The CDR3 spans 17 residues. The TCR was taken from a young man with glioma. Specimen: PBMCs, collected from a glioma patient whose treatment included an IDH1 peptide vaccine. The chain recombines TRBV1 with TRBJ1-2; TRBD1 is taken as the D call from the table, unchecked against the DNA. TRBV1 is a recognized pseudogene. The CDR3 DNA sequence: TGCACCAGCAGCCATCCCCTCCCACAGGGGAGAGTCTATGGCTACACCTTC. Protein product: CTSSHPLPQGRVYGYTF.